This TCR beta chain was observed in a study of blood T cell repertoires in COVID-19. Study in general: Samples representing acute and convalescent COVID-19 were sourced from the United States, Italy and Spain.

V trimming: 0 bases; J trimming: 7 bases; junction bases outside the gene matches: 1. The CDR3 runs 13 residues. CDR1 and CDR2 (germline): SGHDT, YYEEEE. TCRdb keeps only in-frame clones here, not all; method: immunoSEQ multiplex PCR. The sample gives about 380,000 clones, roughly 85% of which show up once; 3.5% to 4% is in the top ten. This TCR derives from a woman between 18 and 30 years old with acute or convalescent COVID-19. This rearrangement joins TRBV5-6 to TRBJ1-2, with 9 nucleotides matching TRBD1. The material sequenced was peripheral blood. The CDR3 DNA sequence: TGTGCCAGCAGCTTGGGGACAGGGGTTGGCTACACCTTC. Translating gives CASSLGTGVGYTF.